The 30 T cell receptor beta chains reported below all come from one sample, sequenced in a study of regulatory T cells in long-lasting Graves disease. Time point here: newly diagnosed GD, antithyroid drugs for less than 3 months. Scientists built the TCR library using RNA that was extracted from PBMCs. Libraries of TCR beta came from iRepertoire HTBI primers plus Arm-PCR of CDR3 regions. Via MiXCR, TCRdb re-called the multiplex PCR reads, giving one row per CDR3 protein. The sample lists 200,000 to 250,000 distinct CDR3 sequences, around 20% seen once, with roughly 12% in the top ten. The data also belong to a second study, concerning T cells in Graves' hyperthyroidism and ophthalmopathy.

The source was peripheral blood mononuclear cells (PBMCs), collected at new diagnosis, from a patient treated with antithyroid drugs. Source of these receptors: a woman in her thirties with Graves disease.

This clonotype occurred many times. The CDR3 DNA reads TGTGCCAGCAGTTCAGGTGGCAATCAGCCCCAGCATTTT. Translated: CASSSGGNQPQHF. The chain is built from TRBV12-3 or TRBV12-4 and TRBJ1-5; no clear D. The CDR3 extends over 13 amino acids. V gave up 4 bases and J gave up 2 bases, with 6 bases separating them.

This clonotype appeared many times. The gene calls are TRBV20-1 and TRBJ2-1; TRBD1 is a possible D gene (5 bases). Germline CDR1 and CDR2: DFQATT and SNEGSKA (reference sequence). V lost 7 bases to trimming and J lost 0 bases, with 13 bases between them. This CDR3 contains 14 residues. Here the CDR3 DNA reads TGCAGTGGGGAAAGGGGCCACTCCTACAATGAGCAGTTCTTC. It encodes CSGERGHSYNEQFF.

This clonotype has a count of ten or more. The chain joins TRBV2 to TRBJ1-2; TRBD1 matches 11 bases. This CDR3 has 15 residues. CDR1 is SNHLY, CDR2 FYNNEI, per germline. V dropped 6 bases and J dropped 2; count of bases not matched to a gene: 5. The CDR3 spells CASRADRGRNYGYTF. Here the CDR3 DNA reads TGTGCCAGCAGAGCGGACAGGGGGCGAAACTATGGCTACACCTTC.

The CDR3 sequence: CASSTPDRENTF. In DNA form, the CDR3 reads TGTGCCAGCAGCACCCCGGACAGGGAAAACACCTTC. V gene TRBV5-8 combines with J gene TRBJ1-2; TRBD1 agrees at 8 bases. The V and J ends lost 4 bases and 12 bases, in that order; junction bases with no gene match: 8. Germline V gives CDR1 SGHTS, CDR2 YDEGEE. This CDR3 is 12 amino acids long.

The table lists this clonotype with many counts. The rearrangement links TRBV18 to TRBJ1-2; 8 bases line up with TRBD1. The CDR3 is 14 residues long. Germline V gene data show CDR1 as KGHSH and CDR2 as LQKENI. Trimming at V came to 6 bases and at J to 3 bases, leaving 6 bases not matched to a gene. The CDR3 loop reads CASSDQQGDYGYTF. CDR3 DNA sequence: TGTGCCAGCTCGGATCAACAGGGGGACTATGGCTACACCTTC.

This clonotype was seen ten or more times. The gene calls are TRBV30 and TRBJ1-2, with D perhaps TRBD1 (6 bases). Germline V gene data show CDR1 as GTSNPN and CDR2 as SVGIG (reference sequence). This CDR3 has 12 amino acids. Deletions cut 4 bases from V and 6 bases from J, with 12 bases between. DNA of the CDR3: TGTGCCTGGACTACCCCAGGGGATGGCTACACCTTC. Its protein product is CAWTTPGDGYTF.

This clonotype was detected many times. CDR3 region: CATSREIRTGWANIQYF. DNA of the CDR3: TGTGCCACCAGCAGAGAAATAAGGACAGGTTGGGCAAACATTCAGTACTTC. The chain has TRBV15 and TRBJ2-4, with 7 bases aligning to TRBD1. CDR1 and CDR2 (germline): LNHNV, YYDKDF (reference sequence). With V trimmed by 0 bases and J by 6 bases, 11 bases remained unmatched. This CDR3 is built from 17 residues.

The gene calls are TRBV6-1 and TRBJ1-1, with 8 positions matching TRBD1. Germline loops: CDR1 MNHNS, CDR2 SASEGT. The CDR3 contains 15 residues. V shed 3 bases and J 4 bases; nucleotides not matched to a gene: 7. As DNA, the CDR3 is TGTGCCAGCAGTGACAGGGGGCAGGCGCGCACTGAAGCTTTCTTT. Encoded protein: CASSDRGQARTEAFF.

This clonotype appeared many times. The chain employs TRBV9 and TRBJ2-5; the D gene is possibly TRBD2 (6 bases). The CDR3 covers 14 residues. V was clipped by 0 bases and J by 1 base, with 7 bases between them. The germline CDR1 and CDR2 sequences are SGDLS and YYNGEE. In DNA, the CDR3 is TGTGCCAGCAGCGTAGCGGGGGTCCAAGAGACCCAGTACTTC. Encoded protein: CASSVAGVQETQYF.

This clonotype was seen repeatedly, ten times or more. The chain carries TRBV7-8 and TRBJ2-1, with 7 positions matching TRBD1. Germline V lookup: CDR1 SGHVS, CDR2 FQNEAQ. The CDR3 contains 15 residues. V lost 3 bases and J lost 6; bases outside the gene matches: 8. The CDR3 coding sequence is TGTGCCAGCAGCTTTGGAACAGGGGCGCCCAATGAGCAGTTCTTC. As protein: CASSFGTGAPNEQFF.

This clonotype was seen a handful of times. This CDR3 is missing its conserved last phenylalanine or tryptophan, likely due to a read error. The rearrangement links TRBV12-3 or TRBV12-4 to TRBJ1-5, with a possible D match to TRBD1 (6 bases). Between the trimmed V and J ends, which lost 2 bases and 9 bases, there was a span of 11 bases. This CDR3 comprises 13 residues. The CDR3 nucleotides read TGTGCCAGCAGTTTAAGGGGGGTATCGCCCCAGCATCTT. Translated, it gives CASSLRGVSPQHL.

This clonotype was counted ten times or more. This chain links TRBV30 with TRBJ1-2; possibly TRBD1 for D (5 bases). Germline-derived CDR1 and CDR2 are GTSNPN and SVGIG (reference sequence). The V end lost 7 bases, the J end lost 0 bases, and 12 bases lay between the germline ends. This CDR3 spans 13 amino acids. The CDR3, as DNA: TGTGCCTCCTACAGGAGAGCTAACTATGGCTACACCTTC. This codes for CASYRRANYGYTF.

This clonotype turned up a few times. The rearrangement links TRBV2 to TRBJ2-7, with TRBD1 matching 11 bases. The CDR3 loop spans 15 amino acids. Germline V gene lookup returns CDR1 SNHLY and CDR2 FYNNEI. V shed 4 bases and J 6 bases; nucleotides not matched to a gene: 8. The CDR3 is CASSGGQGAVVEQYF. CDR3 bases: TGTGCCAGCAGTGGCGGACAGGGGGCTGTCGTCGAGCAGTACTTC.

The chain has TRBV19 and TRBJ2-1; D is unclear. Germline loops: CDR1 LNHDA, CDR2 SQIVND (reference sequence). V shed 1 base and J shed 9 bases, with 10 bases lying between them. The CDR3 is 13 amino acids. The CDR3 coding sequence is TGTGCCAGTAGTATAGGTCCGGTGGGTGAGCAGTTCTTC. Protein sequence: CASSIGPVGEQFF.

This clonotype was observed at least ten times. The chain joins TRBV7-9 to TRBJ2-3; D is perhaps TRBD2 (5 bases). The V gene's germline CDR1 is SEHNR and CDR2 FQNEAQ (reference sequence). The CDR3 length is 15 residues. Trimming took off 5 bases at V and 0 bases at J, with 12 bases between the two ends. CDR3 protein: CASSKSGGSTDTQYF. For the CDR3, the DNA is TGTGCCAGCAGCAAAAGTGGAGGCAGCACAGATACGCAGTATTTT.

This clonotype showed up many times. V is TRBV6-1 and J is TRBJ1-2; no clear D. Germline CDR1 and CDR2: MNHNS and SASEGT. V dropped 7 bases and J dropped 4 bases, with 13 bases sitting between them. The CDR3 has 13 residues. CDR3: CASMKGQPYGYTF. The CDR3 DNA reads as TGTGCCAGCATGAAGGGTCAGCCCTATGGCTACACCTTC.

In its sample, this clonotype was seen many times. The gene calls are TRBV27 and TRBJ1-6; 7 bases map to TRBD1. Germline trimming cut 6 bases from V and 4 bases from J; bases unmatched to any gene: 3. The CDR3 is 14 amino acids. Per the germline V gene, CDR1 is MNHEY and CDR2 is SMNVEV (reference sequence). The CDR3 is CASSLGQYNSPLHF. CDR3 nucleotide sequence: TGTGCCAGCAGCCTGGGACAGTATAATTCACCCCTCCACTTT.

This clonotype was observed a handful of times. This rearrangement joins TRBV7-3 to TRBJ2-5; a weak D match, TRBD2 (6 bases). The ends were cut back, 5 bases at V and 2 bases at J, with 15 bases in the middle. CDR1 is SGHTA, CDR2 FQGTGA, per germline. CDR3 length: 15 amino acids. The CDR3 DNA reads TGTGCCAGCAGCCCCGGGACTCTCCCTCAAGAGACCCAGTACTTC. This codes for CASSPGTLPQETQYF.

This chain connects TRBV11-2 to TRBJ2-7, with 7 positions matching TRBD1. CDR3 length: 15 amino acids. Per the germline V gene, CDR1 is SGHAT and CDR2 is FQNNGV. With 6 bases clipped from V and 2 bases from J, the junction kept 10 bases outside the gene matches. CDR3 in DNA: TGTGCCAGCAGGAAACCGGGACAGAGCCCCTACGAGCAGTACTTC. Translating it yields CASRKPGQSPYEQYF.

This clonotype came up many times. The V gene is TRBV12-3 or TRBV12-4, the J gene TRBJ2-2, with no clear D. The CDR3 contains 15 residues. The V end lost 2 bases, the J end lost 0 bases, and 7 bases lay between the germline ends. The CDR3 protein is CASSLWGTNTGELFF. CDR3 bases: TGTGCCAGCAGTTTATGGGGTACGAACACCGGGGAGCTGTTTTTT.

This clonotype was picked up many times. This sequence joins TRBV7-8 and TRBJ2-3; 7 bases agree with TRBD2. The CDR3 consists of 16 residues. V lost 1 base to trimming and J lost 2 bases; unmatched junction nucleotides: 6. The germline V gene has CDR1 SGHVS and CDR2 FQNEAQ. CDR3 sequence reads: CASSLGVGGSTDTQYF. As DNA, the CDR3 is TGTGCCAGCAGCTTAGGGGTGGGGGGGTCCACAGATACGCAGTATTTT.

About this clonotype itself: It is likely a read error: a sequence one base away is far more abundant. The V and J genes are TRBV6-1 and TRBJ2-7; D not certain. Trimming took 5 bases from V and 3 from J, leaving 5 bases between them. The CDR3 extends over 11 amino acids. CDR1 is MNHNS and CDR2 is SASEGT in the germline V gene. CDR3 sequence (DNA): TGTGCCAGCAGTCACAACTACGAGCAGTACTTC. Protein sequence: CASSHNYEQYF.

Points on this clonotype: This sequence may be a read error, since a much larger clone differs from it by one base. The chain carries TRBV2 and TRBJ1-2, with D perhaps matching TRBD1 (5 bases). The CDR3 length is 13 residues. The V end was cut by 3 bases, the J end by 6 bases, with 11 bases between. From germline, CDR1 is SNHLY and CDR2 FYNNEI. The CDR3 DNA follows: TGTGCCAGCAGTGACCCGGACATTAATGGCTACACCTTC. Translation: CASSDPDINGYTF.

In this sample, this clonotype turned up many times. This sequence joins TRBV2 and TRBJ1-1; no clear D gene. The CDR3 contains 15 residues. Germline V gives CDR1 SNHLY, CDR2 FYNNEI. The V gene lost 3 bases and the J gene lost 1 base, with 12 bases spanning the gap. This CDR3 is CASSEVLRQNTEAFF. CDR3 coding DNA: TGTGCCAGCAGTGAGGTTCTTCGGCAGAACACTGAAGCTTTCTTT.

This chain joins TRBV11-2 and TRBJ2-7; 10 bases align to TRBD2. Unmatched junction bases numbered 9, after V lost 3 bases and J lost 7 bases. Germline V lookup: CDR1 SGHAT, CDR2 FQNNGV. CDR3 size: 15 residues. The CDR3 region has the DNA TGTGCCAGCAGCTTCCCGGGACTAGCGCTCGGGGAGCAGTACTTC. Translation gives CASSFPGLALGEQYF.

Ten or more counts support this clonotype. The V call is TRBV11-1, the J call TRBJ2-1; 9 bases agree with TRBD1. Germline V gene data show CDR1 as SGHAT and CDR2 as FQDESV (reference sequence). V lost 4 bases and J lost 8; bases outside the gene matches: 9. The CDR3 has 15 amino acids. The CDR3 nucleotides read TGTGCCAGCAGCTCAAGACAGGGGGGGGCGGATGAGCAGTTCTTC. Amino acids: CASSSRQGGADEQFF.

This clonotype has more than one count but fewer than ten. J is TRBJ1-2 and V is TRBV20-1; 10 bases agree with TRBD1. The length of the CDR3 is 19 residues. Trimming cost V 0 bases and J 8 bases; bases outside gene matches: 21. CDR1 and CDR2 from the germline V gene are DFQATT and SNEGSKA (reference sequence). The CDR3 coding sequence is TGCAGTGCTAGAGACCGCGGGACCGGGACAGGGGAGGGAGTGTTCGGCTACACCTTC. As protein: CSARDRGTGTGEGVFGYTF.

This clonotype was detected only a few times. CDR3 sequence: CASSSKRRDRPNSGNTIYF. The CDR3 coding sequence is TGTGCCAGCAGCTCTAAGCGGCGGGACAGGCCAAACTCTGGAAACACCATATATTTT. The V and J genes are TRBV7-9 and TRBJ1-3, with 8 bases matching TRBD1. The CDR3 sequence is 19 residues long. The germline CDR1 and CDR2 sequences are SEHNR and FQNEAQ (reference sequence). The trim removed 4 bases at V and 0 bases at J, leaving 14 bases unmatched.

The CDR3 DNA follows: TGTGCCAGCAGTTTATTCGGCCCATCGGGCCGCTACGAGCAGTACTTC. Translation: CASSLFGPSGRYEQYF. V gene TRBV28 combines with J gene TRBJ2-7; D is ambiguous. Germline-derived CDR1 and CDR2 are MDHEN and SYDVKM. The ends were cut back, 1 base at V and 3 bases at J, with 16 bases in the middle. This CDR3 spans 16 amino acids.

This clonotype was counted at least ten times. The chain couples TRBV30 to TRBJ1-1; unclear D gene. Per the germline V gene, CDR1 is GTSNPN and CDR2 is SVGIG (reference sequence). With 2 bases removed from V and 0 bases from J, the gap between germline ends came to 10 bases. CDR3 length: 14 amino acids. The CDR3 DNA follows: TGTGCCTGGAGTTTAAGACGGATGAACACTGAAGCTTTCTTT. Amino acid sequence: CAWSLRRMNTEAFF.